This TCR beta chain was retrieved from a study of neurological immune-mediated disorders. The table lists this clonotype with many counts. TCRdb re-called the 5' RACE reads with MiXCR, one entry per CDR3 protein. Altogether tens of thousands of distinct CDR3 sequences are present, 10% being singletons, with the ten largest covering 5.3%. Germline CDR1 is SGHRS and CDR2 is YFSETQ. The length of the CDR3 is 15 residues. V lost 4 bases, J lost 5 bases, and 17 bases lay in between. What was sequenced was PBMCs. The receptor was isolated from a man between 65 and 80 years old with HTLV-1-associated myelopathy (HAM/TSP). The chain employs TRBV5-1 and TRBJ2-3; D is unresolved. The CDR3 DNA reads TGCGCCAGCAGCCCGTCGGCTGAACTGGGAGATACGCAGTATTTT. The encoded protein is CASSPSAELGDTQYF.